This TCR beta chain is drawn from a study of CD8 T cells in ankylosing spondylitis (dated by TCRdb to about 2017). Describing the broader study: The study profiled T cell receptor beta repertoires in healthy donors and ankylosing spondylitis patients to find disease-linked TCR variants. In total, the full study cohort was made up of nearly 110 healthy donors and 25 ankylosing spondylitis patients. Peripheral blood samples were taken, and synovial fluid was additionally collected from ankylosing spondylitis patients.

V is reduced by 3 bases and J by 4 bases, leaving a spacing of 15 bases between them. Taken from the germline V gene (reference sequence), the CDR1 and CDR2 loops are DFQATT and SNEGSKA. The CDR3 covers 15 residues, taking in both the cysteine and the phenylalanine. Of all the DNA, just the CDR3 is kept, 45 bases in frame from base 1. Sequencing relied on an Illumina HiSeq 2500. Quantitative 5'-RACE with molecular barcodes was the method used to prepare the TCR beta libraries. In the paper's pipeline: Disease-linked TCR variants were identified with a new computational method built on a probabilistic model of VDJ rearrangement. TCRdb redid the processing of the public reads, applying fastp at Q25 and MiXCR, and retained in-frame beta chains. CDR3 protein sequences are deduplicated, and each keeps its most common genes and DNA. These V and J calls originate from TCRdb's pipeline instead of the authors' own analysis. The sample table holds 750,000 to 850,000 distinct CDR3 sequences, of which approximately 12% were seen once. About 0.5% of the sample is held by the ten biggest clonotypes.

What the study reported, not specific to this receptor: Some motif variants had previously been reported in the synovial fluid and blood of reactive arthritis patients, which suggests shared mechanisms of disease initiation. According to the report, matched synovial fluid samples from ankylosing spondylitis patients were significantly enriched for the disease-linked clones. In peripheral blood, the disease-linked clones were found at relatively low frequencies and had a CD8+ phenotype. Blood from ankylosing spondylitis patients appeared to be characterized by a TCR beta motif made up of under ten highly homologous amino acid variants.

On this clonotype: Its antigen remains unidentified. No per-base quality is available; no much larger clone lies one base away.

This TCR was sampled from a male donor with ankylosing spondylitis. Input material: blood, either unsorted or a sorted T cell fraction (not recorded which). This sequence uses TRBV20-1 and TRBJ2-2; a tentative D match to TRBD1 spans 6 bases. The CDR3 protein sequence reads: CSARENRVGTGELFF. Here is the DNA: TGCAGTGCTAGGGAGAACAGGGTCGGCACCGGGGAGCTGTTTTTT.